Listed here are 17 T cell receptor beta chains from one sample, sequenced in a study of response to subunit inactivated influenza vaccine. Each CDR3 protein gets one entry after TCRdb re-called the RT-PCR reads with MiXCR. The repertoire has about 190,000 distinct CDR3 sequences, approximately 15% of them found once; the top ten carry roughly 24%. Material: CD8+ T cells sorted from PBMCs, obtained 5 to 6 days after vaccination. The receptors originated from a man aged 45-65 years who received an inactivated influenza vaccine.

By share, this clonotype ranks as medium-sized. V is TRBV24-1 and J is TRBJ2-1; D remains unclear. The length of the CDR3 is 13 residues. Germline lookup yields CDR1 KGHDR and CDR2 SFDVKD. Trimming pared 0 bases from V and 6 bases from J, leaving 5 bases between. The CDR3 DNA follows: TGTGCCACCAGTGATTTGCCGGTCAATGAGCAGTTCTTC. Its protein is CATSDLPVNEQFF.

The CDR3 reads CASSTTGGATEAFF. DNA for the CDR3: TGTGCCAGCAGTACGACGGGTGGGGCGACTGAAGCTTTCTTT. The chain has TRBV3-1 and TRBJ1-1; maybe TRBD1 (5 bases). From germline, CDR1 is LGHDT and CDR2 YNNKEL (reference sequence). The V gene lost 6 bases and the J gene lost 5 bases, with 16 bases spanning the gap. The CDR3 is 14 amino acids.

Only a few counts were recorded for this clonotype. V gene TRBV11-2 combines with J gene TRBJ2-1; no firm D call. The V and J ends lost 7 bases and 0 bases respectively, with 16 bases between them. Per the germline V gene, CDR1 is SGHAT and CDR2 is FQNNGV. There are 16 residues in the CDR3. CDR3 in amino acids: CASKSFGFSSYNEQFF. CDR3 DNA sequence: TGTGCCAGCAAGAGTTTCGGCTTTAGCTCCTACAATGAGCAGTTCTTC. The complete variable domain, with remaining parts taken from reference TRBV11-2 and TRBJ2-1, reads EAGVAQSPRYKIIEKRQSVAFWCNPISGHATLYWYQQILGQGPKLLIQFQNNGVVDDSQLPKDRFSAERLKGVDSTLKIQPAKLEDSAVYLCASKSFGFSSYNEQFFGPGTRLTVL.

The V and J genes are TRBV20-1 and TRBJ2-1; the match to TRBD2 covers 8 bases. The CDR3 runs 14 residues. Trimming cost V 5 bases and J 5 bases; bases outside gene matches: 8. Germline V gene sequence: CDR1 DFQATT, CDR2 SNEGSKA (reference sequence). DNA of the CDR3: TGCAGTGCTTTCGCGGGGGGCACAGACAATGAGCAGTTCTTC. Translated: CSAFAGGTDNEQFF.

CDR3 amino acids: CASSLSLGGNLYGYTF. The CDR3 region has the DNA TGTGCCAGCAGTTTATCGTTAGGGGGCAATCTGTATGGCTACACCTTC. The chain recombines TRBV27 with TRBJ1-2, with 7 bases lining up with TRBD1. Germline V lookup: CDR1 MNHEY, CDR2 SMNVEV (reference sequence). V lost 0 bases and J lost 5; bases outside the gene matches: 9. This CDR3 region has 16 residues.

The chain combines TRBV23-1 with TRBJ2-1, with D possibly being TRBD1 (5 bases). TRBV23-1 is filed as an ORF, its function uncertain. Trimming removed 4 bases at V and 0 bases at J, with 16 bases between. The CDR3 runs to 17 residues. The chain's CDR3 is CASSLNPAGLSYNEQFF. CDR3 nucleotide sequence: TGCGCCAGCAGTCTCAATCCGGCAGGGCTCTCCTACAATGAGCAGTTCTTC.

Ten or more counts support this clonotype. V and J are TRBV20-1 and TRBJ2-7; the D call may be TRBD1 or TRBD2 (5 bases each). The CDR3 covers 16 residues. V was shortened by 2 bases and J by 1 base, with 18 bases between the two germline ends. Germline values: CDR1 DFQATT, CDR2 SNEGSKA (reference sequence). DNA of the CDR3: TGCAGTGCTAGACCATTACGAACCGGGGCGTCCTACGAGCAGTACTTC. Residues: CSARPLRTGASYEQYF.

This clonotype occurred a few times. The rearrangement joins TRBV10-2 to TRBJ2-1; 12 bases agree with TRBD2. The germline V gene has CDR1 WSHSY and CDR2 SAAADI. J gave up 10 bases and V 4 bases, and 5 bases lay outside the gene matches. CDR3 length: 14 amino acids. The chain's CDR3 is CASSALAGGWEQFF. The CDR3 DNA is TGCGCCAGCAGTGCACTAGCGGGAGGATGGGAGCAGTTCTTC.

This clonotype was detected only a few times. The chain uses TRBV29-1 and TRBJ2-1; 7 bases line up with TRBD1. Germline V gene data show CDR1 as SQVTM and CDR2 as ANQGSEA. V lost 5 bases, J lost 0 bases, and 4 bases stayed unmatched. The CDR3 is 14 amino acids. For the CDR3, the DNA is TGCAGCGTTTCTAGGGGGCTCTCCTACAATGAGCAGTTCTTC. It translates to CSVSRGLSYNEQFF.

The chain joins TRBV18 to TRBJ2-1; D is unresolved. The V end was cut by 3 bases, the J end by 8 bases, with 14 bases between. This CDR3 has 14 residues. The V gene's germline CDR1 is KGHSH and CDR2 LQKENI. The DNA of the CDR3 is TGTGCCAGCTCACCTGTGGGTGCAACCTATGAGCAGTTCTTC. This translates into CASSPVGATYEQFF.

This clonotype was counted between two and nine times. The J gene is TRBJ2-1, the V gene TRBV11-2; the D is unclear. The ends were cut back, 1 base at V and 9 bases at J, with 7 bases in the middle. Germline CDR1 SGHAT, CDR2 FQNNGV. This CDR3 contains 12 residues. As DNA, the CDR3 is TGTGCCAGCAGCTTAGGTGTTACTGAGCAGTTCTTC. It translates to CASSLGVTEQFF.

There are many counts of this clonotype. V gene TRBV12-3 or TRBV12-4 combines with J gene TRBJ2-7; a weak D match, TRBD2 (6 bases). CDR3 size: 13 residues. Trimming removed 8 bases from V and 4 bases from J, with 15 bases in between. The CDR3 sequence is CASSGLESYEQYF. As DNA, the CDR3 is TGTGCCAGCTCGGGACTGGAGAGTTACGAGCAGTACTTC.

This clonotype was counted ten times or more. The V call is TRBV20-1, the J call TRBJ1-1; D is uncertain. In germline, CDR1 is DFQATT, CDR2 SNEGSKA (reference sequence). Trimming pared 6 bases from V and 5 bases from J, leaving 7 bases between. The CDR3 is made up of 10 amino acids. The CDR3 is CSARRTEAFF. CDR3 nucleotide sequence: TGCAGTGCCCGACGGACTGAAGCTTTCTTT.

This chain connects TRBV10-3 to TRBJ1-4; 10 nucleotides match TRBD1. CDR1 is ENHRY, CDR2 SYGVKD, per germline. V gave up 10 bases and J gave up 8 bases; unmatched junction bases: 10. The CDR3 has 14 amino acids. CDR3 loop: CATLSGTGEEKLFF. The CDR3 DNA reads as TGTGCCACCTTATCCGGGACAGGGGAGGAAAAACTGTTTTTT.

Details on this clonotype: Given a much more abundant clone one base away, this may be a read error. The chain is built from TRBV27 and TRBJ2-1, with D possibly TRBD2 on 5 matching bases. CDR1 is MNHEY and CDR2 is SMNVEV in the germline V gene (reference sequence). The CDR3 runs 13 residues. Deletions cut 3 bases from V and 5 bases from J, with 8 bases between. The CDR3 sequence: CASSFSEDNEQFF. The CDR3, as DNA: TGTGCCAGCAGTTTTTCGGAGGACAATGAGCAGTTCTTC.

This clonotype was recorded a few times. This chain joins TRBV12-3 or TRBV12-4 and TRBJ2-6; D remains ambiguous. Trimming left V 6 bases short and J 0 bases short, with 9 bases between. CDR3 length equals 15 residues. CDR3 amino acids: CASSFPASGANVLTF. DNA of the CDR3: TGTGCCAGCAGCTTCCCTGCCTCTGGGGCCAACGTCCTGACTTTC.

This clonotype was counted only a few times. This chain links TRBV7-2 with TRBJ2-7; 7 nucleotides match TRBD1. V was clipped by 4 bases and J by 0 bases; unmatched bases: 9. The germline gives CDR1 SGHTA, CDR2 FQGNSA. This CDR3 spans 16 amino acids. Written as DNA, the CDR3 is TGTGCCAGCAGCTCTAGGGACAGCCAACCCTCCTACGAGCAGTACTTC. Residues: CASSSRDSQPSYEQYF.